What follows are 12 T cell receptor beta chains derived from one specimen sequenced in a study of HIV-infected patients and healthy controls. TCRdb re-called the 5' RACE reads through MiXCR, storing one row per CDR3 protein. The table includes tens of thousands of distinct CDR3 sequences, about 17% detected once. The sample taken for sequencing was CD4+ T cells from blood. Receptors originate from a human donor in good health.

This clonotype was seen a few times. V and J are TRBV6-2 or TRBV6-3 and TRBJ2-2; 8 bases align to TRBD2. There are 15 residues in the CDR3. CDR1 is MNHEY and CDR2 is SVGEGT in the germline V gene. Trimming removed 9 bases from V and 6 bases from J; junction bases left unmatched: 12. The CDR3 is CASAPGGSSAGELFF. The CDR3 coding sequence is TGTGCCAGTGCCCCGGGGGGGTCCAGCGCCGGGGAGCTGTTTTTT.

This clonotype has more than one count but fewer than ten. The chain is built from TRBV15 and TRBJ2-5; D not resolved. CDR1 is LNHNV, CDR2 YYDKDF, per germline (reference sequence). This CDR3 is 12 amino acids long. V was clipped by 0 bases and J by 4 bases, with 3 bases between them. This CDR3 is CATSRELETQYF. The CDR3 DNA reads as TGTGCCACCAGCAGAGAGCTAGAGACCCAGTACTTC.

The chain has TRBV2 and TRBJ1-1, with D possibly being TRBD1 (5 bases). Trimming cost V 8 bases and J 11 bases, with 15 bases left between them. CDR3 size: 11 residues. Germline V CDR1 and CDR2: SNHLY, FYNNEI. The CDR3 is CASLRTGGAFF. The CDR3, as DNA: TGTGCCAGCCTAAGAACAGGTGGGGCTTTCTTT.

This rearrangement joins TRBV30 to TRBJ2-1; a weak D match, TRBD2 (6 bases). Germline V gives CDR1 GTSNPN, CDR2 SVGIG (reference sequence). This CDR3 comprises 13 residues. V was cut by 4 bases and J by 4 bases, with 11 bases left in between. The chain's CDR3 is CAWMGGAYNEQFF. In DNA form, the CDR3 reads TGTGCCTGGATGGGCGGGGCTTACAATGAGCAGTTCTTC.

This clonotype was observed many times. CDR3 sequence reads: CSAREGTGGGYNSPLHF. The CDR3, as DNA: TGCAGTGCTAGAGAAGGGACAGGGGGTGGCTATAATTCACCCCTCCACTTT. The chain couples TRBV20-1 to TRBJ1-6; the match to TRBD1 covers 11 bases. Germline V lookup: CDR1 DFQATT, CDR2 SNEGSKA (reference sequence). V lost 0 bases and J lost 3; bases outside the gene matches: 4. The CDR3 is 17 amino acids.

The chain couples TRBV30 to TRBJ1-1; possible D gene TRBD1, 5 bases. Trimming pared 3 bases from V and 7 bases from J, leaving 15 bases between. The CDR3 runs 13 residues. Germline assignment: CDR1 GTSNPN and CDR2 SVGIG (reference sequence). Written as DNA, the CDR3 is TGTGCCTGGAGGTGGGGTGCGGGGGATGAAGCTTTCTTT. It yields the protein CAWRWGAGDEAFF.

This clonotype was counted at least ten times. This chain connects TRBV6-2 or TRBV6-3 to TRBJ1-2; 7 positions agree with TRBD1. The CDR3 extends over 13 amino acids. With 7 bases clipped from V and 5 bases from J, the junction kept 7 bases outside the gene matches. Germline V lookup: CDR1 MNHEY, CDR2 SVGEGT. The CDR3 sequence is CASKGTDLYGYTF. CDR3 DNA sequence: TGTGCCAGCAAAGGGACAGACCTGTATGGCTACACCTTC.

V and J are TRBV5-4 and TRBJ2-5; TRBD1 is a possible D gene (7 bases). V was trimmed by 4 bases and J by 3 bases, leaving 10 bases between them. Germline CDR1 is SGHNT and CDR2 is YYREEE (reference sequence). The CDR3 has 13 residues. The CDR3 is CASSRGTEETQYF. Here the CDR3 DNA reads TGTGCCAGCAGCCGCGGGACAGAAGAGACCCAGTACTTC.

The gene calls are TRBV12-3 or TRBV12-4 and TRBJ1-1; perhaps TRBD1 as D (6 bases). The CDR3 runs to 13 residues. V gave up 6 bases and J gave up 6 bases, with 14 bases separating them. The CDR3 protein is CASSKTGTSEAFF. The CDR3 DNA sequence: TGTGCCAGCAGCAAAACAGGGACTTCTGAAGCTTTCTTT.

This chain uses TRBV18 with TRBJ1-4; D remains unclear. Germline V gene sequence: CDR1 KGHSH, CDR2 LQKENI. V dropped 6 bases and J dropped 0 bases, with 8 bases sitting between them. The CDR3 totals 14 residues. The CDR3: CASSPAATNEKLFF. CDR3 sequence (DNA): TGTGCCAGCTCGCCGGCAGCAACTAATGAAAAACTGTTTTTT.

The rearrangement links TRBV25-1 to TRBJ2-5; 8 nucleotides match TRBD2. The length of the CDR3 is 15 residues. Germline trimming cut 4 bases from V and 5 bases from J; bases unmatched to any gene: 9. The germline V gene has CDR1 MGHDK and CDR2 SYGVNS. CDR3: CASSVGIAGPETQYF. The CDR3 DNA reads TGTGCCAGCAGTGTGGGGATAGCGGGACCGGAGACCCAGTACTTC.

The chain links TRBV7-9 to TRBJ2-4, with D maybe TRBD1 (7 bases). The CDR3 is 11 amino acids. Germline V CDR1 and CDR2: SEHNR, FQNEAQ (reference sequence). V dropped 5 bases and J dropped 14 bases, with 13 bases sitting between them. CDR3 DNA: TGTGCCAGCAGCAATGACAGGGAGGAGTACTTC. Protein: CASSNDREEYF.